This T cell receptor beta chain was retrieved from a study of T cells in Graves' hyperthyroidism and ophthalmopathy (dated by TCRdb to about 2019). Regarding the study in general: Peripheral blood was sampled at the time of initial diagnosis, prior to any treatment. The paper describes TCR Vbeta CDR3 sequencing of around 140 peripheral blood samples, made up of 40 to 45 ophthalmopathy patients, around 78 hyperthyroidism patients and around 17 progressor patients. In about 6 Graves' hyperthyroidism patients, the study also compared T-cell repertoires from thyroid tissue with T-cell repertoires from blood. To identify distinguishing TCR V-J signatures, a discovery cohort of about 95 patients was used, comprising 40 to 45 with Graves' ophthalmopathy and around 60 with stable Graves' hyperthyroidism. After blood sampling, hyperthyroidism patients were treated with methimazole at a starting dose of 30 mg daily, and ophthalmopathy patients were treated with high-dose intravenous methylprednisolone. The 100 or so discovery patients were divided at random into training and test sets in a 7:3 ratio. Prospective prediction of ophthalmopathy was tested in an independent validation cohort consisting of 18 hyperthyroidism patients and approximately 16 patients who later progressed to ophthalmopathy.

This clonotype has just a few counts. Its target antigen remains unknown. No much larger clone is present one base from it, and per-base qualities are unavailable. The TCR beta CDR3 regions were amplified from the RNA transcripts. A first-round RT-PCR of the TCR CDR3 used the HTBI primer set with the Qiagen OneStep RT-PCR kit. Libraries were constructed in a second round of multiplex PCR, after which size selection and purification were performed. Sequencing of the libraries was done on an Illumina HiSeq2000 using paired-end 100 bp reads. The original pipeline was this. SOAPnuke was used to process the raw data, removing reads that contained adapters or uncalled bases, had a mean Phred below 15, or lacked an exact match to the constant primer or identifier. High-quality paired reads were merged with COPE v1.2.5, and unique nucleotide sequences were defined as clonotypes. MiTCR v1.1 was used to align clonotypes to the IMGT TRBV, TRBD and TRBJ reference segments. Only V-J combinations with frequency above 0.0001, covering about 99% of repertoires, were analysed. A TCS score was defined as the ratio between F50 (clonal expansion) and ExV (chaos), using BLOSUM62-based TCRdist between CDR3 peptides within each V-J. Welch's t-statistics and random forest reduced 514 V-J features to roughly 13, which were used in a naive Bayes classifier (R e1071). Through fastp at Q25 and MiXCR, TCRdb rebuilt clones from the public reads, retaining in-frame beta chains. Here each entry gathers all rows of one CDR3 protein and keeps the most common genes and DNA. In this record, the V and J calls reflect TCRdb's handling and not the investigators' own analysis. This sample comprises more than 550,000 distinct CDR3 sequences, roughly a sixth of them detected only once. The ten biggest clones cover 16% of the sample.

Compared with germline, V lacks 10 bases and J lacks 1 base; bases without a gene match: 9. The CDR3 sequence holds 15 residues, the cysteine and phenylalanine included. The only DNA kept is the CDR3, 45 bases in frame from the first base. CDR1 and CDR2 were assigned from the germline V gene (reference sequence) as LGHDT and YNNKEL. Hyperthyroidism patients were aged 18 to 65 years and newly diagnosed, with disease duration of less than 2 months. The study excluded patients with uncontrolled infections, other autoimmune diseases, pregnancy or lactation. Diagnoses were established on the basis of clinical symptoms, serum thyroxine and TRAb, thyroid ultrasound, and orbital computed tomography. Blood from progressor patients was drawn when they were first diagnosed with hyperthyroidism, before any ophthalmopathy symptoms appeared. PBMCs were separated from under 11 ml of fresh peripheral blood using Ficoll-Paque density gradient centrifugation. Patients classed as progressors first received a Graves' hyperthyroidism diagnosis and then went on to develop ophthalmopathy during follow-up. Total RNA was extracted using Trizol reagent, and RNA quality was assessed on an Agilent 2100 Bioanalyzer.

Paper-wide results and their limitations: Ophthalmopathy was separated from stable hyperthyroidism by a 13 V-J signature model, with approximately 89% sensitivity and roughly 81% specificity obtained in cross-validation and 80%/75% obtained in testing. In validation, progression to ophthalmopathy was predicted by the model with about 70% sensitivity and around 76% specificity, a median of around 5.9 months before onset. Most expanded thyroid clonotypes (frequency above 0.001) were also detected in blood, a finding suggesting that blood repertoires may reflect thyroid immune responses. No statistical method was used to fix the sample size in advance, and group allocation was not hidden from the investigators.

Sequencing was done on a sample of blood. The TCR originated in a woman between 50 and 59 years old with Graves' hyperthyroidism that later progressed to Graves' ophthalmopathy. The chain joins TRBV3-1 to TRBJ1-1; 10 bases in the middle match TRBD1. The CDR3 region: CATRDRGNPNTEAFF. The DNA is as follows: TGTGCCACCAGGGACAGGGGTAACCCGAACACTGAAGCTTTCTTT.